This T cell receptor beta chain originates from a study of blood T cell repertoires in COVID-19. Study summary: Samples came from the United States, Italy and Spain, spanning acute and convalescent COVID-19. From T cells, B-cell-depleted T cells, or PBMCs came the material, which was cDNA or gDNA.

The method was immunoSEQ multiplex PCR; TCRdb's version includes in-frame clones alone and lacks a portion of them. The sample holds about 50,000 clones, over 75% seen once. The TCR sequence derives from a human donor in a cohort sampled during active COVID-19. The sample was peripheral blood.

CDR3 region: CASSVVGQSGEQYF. The CDR3 region has the DNA TGTGCCAGCAGCGTAGTAGGCCAATCGGGCGAGCAGTACTTC. The J gene is TRBJ2-7, the V gene TRBV9; D gene uncertain. V dropped 0 bases and J dropped 6 bases, with 13 bases sitting between them. The CDR3 length is 14 residues. The germline V gene has CDR1 SGDLS and CDR2 YYNGEE.